This TCR beta chain comes out of a study of T-cell memory formation after mild COVID-19. This clonotype was counted only a few times. One entry per CDR3 protein, called by TCRdb with MiXCR from the 5' RACE reads. The sample records around 300,000 distinct CDR3 sequences, roughly 8.2% being singletons. Germline lookup yields CDR1 LGHDT and CDR2 YNNKEL (reference sequence). J gave up 4 bases and V 4 bases, and 5 bases lay outside the gene matches. The CDR3 runs 16 residues. This TCR derives from a man younger than 35 who had mild COVID-19 (a few samples of this study predate the infection). Cell type and time point are not known. Sequencing was performed on PBMCs or a T cell subset sorted from them (not recorded which). The genes are TRBV3-1 and TRBJ2-1, with TRBD1 matching 12 bases. Here the CDR3 reads CASSRQGQGAYNEQFF. In nucleotides, the CDR3 is TGTGCCAGCAGCCGACAGGGACAGGGGGCATACAATGAGCAGTTCTTC.